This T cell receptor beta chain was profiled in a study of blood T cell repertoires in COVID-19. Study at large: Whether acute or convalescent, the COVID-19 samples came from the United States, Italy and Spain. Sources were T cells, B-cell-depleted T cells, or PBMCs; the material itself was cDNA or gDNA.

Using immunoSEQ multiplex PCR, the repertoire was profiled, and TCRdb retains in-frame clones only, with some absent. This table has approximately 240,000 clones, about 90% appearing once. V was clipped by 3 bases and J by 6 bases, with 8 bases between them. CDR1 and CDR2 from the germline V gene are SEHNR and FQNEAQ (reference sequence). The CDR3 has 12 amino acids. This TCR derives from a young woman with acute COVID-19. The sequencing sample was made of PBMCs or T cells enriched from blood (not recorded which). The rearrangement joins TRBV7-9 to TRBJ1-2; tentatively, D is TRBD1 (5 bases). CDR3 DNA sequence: TGTGCCAGCAGCTTCGACAGAGATGGCTACACCTTC. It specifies CASSFDRDGYTF.